The rows below give T cell receptor beta chains drawn from one sample of a study of blood T cell repertoires in COVID-19. Repertoires were generated with immunoSEQ multiplex PCR, while TCRdb's copy carries only in-frame clones and drops some. This sample carries roughly 200,000 clones, more than 70% of them seen once, and the ten largest clones take 6% to 6.5%. Specimen: PBMCs or T cells enriched from blood (not recorded which). All receptors derive from a middle-aged man who had recovered from COVID-19. Both conserved end residues are part of each CDR3. The D gene is left open where the match is weak. Clone size is given for some rows only: seen once, a few or many times, or a class if the clone is expanded.

clone size: -
J gene: TRBJ1-5
D gene: -
V gene: TRBV2
CDR3 DNA: TGTGCCAGCAGTGAAAGAGGCAGCAATCAGCCCCAGCATTTT
CDR3 protein: CASSERGSNQPQHF

clone size: -
J gene: TRBJ2-1
D gene: TRBD2
V gene: TRBV28
CDR3 DNA: TGTGCCAGCACCATAACCCACGGGAGGAGCTACAATGAGCAGTTCTTC
CDR3 protein: CASTITHGRSYNEQFF

clone size: -
J gene: TRBJ2-2
D gene: TRBD1
V gene: TRBV6-2/TRBV6-3
CDR3 DNA: TGTGCCAGCAGTTACCCCCGGGACAGGGACACCGGGGAGCTGTTTTTT
CDR3 protein: CASSYPRDRDTGELFF

clone size: -
J gene: TRBJ1-5
D gene: -
V gene: TRBV23-1
CDR3 DNA: TGCGCCAGCAGTCAATCTGCAGAATATAGCAATCAGCCCCAGCATTTT
CDR3 protein: CASSQSAEYSNQPQHF

clone size: -
J gene: TRBJ1-1
D gene: -
V gene: TRBV19
CDR3 DNA: TGTGCCAGTAGTATAGATGGAGTATCGGGCACTGAAGCTTTCTTT
CDR3 protein: CASSIDGVSGTEAFF

clone size: once
J gene: TRBJ2-1
D gene: -
V gene: TRBV11-3
CDR3 DNA: TGTGCCAGCAGGGAGGAGGAGAATGAGCAGTTCTTC
CDR3 protein: CASREEENEQFF

clone size: few
J gene: TRBJ2-7
D gene: -
V gene: TRBV28
CDR3 DNA: TGTGCCACGGGGGAAACCTACGAGCAGTACTTC
CDR3 protein: CATGETYEQYF

clone size: -
J gene: TRBJ1-2
D gene: -
V gene: TRBV11-2
CDR3 DNA: TGTGCCAGCAGCTTAGAGGGCGCCGCCTATGGCTACACCTTC
CDR3 protein: CASSLEGAAYGYTF

clone size: -
J gene: TRBJ1-5
D gene: -
V gene: TRBV28
CDR3 DNA: TGTGCCAGCAGTTCGATGGACAGCCATCAGCCCCAGCATTTT
CDR3 protein: CASSSMDSHQPQHF

clone size: few
J gene: TRBJ1-1
D gene: TRBD1
V gene: TRBV5-1
CDR3 DNA: TGCGCCAGCAGCATAAGACAGGGTCTCGCTTGGAACACTGAAGCTTTCTTT
CDR3 protein: CASSIRQGLAWNTEAFF

clone size: -
J gene: TRBJ1-1
D gene: -
V gene: TRBV5-1
CDR3 DNA: TGCGCCAGCAGCGTCAGTCAGAACACTGAAGCTTTCTTT
CDR3 protein: CASSVSQNTEAFF

clone size: few
J gene: TRBJ2-7
D gene: -
V gene: TRBV9
CDR3 DNA: TGTGCCAGCAGCGGAGGATCGACCTACGAGCAGTACTTC
CDR3 protein: CASSGGSTYEQYF

clone size: -
J gene: TRBJ2-7
D gene: TRBD2
V gene: TRBV7-2
CDR3 DNA: TGTGCCAGCAGTCTGGGCCCGGGGACTAGTTCGATCTTGAACTTC
CDR3 protein: CASSLGPGTSSILNF

clone size: few
J gene: TRBJ1-1
D gene: -
V gene: TRBV6-5
CDR3 DNA: TGTGCCAGCAGTTACTCCCAGGGCGTGACTGAAGCTTTCTTT
CDR3 protein: CASSYSQGVTEAFF

clone size: -
J gene: TRBJ2-5
D gene: TRBD2
V gene: TRBV9
CDR3 DNA: TGTGCCAGCTCCCCGGGACTAGCGGGAGGGCAAGAGACCCAGTACTTC
CDR3 protein: CASSPGLAGGQETQYF

clone size: once
J gene: TRBJ2-7
D gene: TRBD2
V gene: TRBV28
CDR3 DNA: TGTGCCAGCAGCCTTACTAGCGACTACGAGCAGTACTTC
CDR3 protein: CASSLTSDYEQYF

clone size: -
J gene: TRBJ2-5
D gene: -
V gene: TRBV28
CDR3 DNA: TGTGCCAGCAGTTTTCCTACCTTCCAAGAGACCCAGTACTTC
CDR3 protein: CASSFPTFQETQYF

clone size: once
J gene: TRBJ2-7
D gene: TRBD2
V gene: TRBV28
CDR3 DNA: TGTGCCAGCAGACTAGCGGGACAATACGAGCAGCACTTC
CDR3 protein: CASRLAGQYEQHF

clone size: once
J gene: TRBJ1-1
D gene: -
V gene: TRBV19
CDR3 DNA: TGTGCCAGTAGTATCTACACGGCGGACACTGAAGCTTTCTTT
CDR3 protein: CASSIYTADTEAFF

clone size: once
J gene: TRBJ2-7
D gene: TRBD1
V gene: TRBV19
CDR3 DNA: TGTGCCAGTAGTGTACAGGGGGCCGTAAGCGACGAGCAGTACTTC
CDR3 protein: CASSVQGAVSDEQYF

clone size: -
J gene: TRBJ2-7
D gene: TRBD2
V gene: TRBV18
CDR3 DNA: TGTGCCAGCTCACTAATCCTGACTAGCGGGGGAAGGAGCGAGCAGTACTTC
CDR3 protein: CASSLILTSGGRSEQYF

clone size: few
J gene: TRBJ1-2
D gene: -
V gene: TRBV28
CDR3 DNA: TGTGCCAGCATCCCGTCGGGTTGGGACTATGGCTACACCTTC
CDR3 protein: CASIPSGWDYGYTF

clone size: -
J gene: TRBJ2-2
D gene: TRBD2
V gene: TRBV27
CDR3 DNA: TGTGCCAGCAGTTTGAAGGGACTAGCGTCGTACGGGGAGCTGTTTTTT
CDR3 protein: CASSLKGLASYGELFF

clone size: -
J gene: TRBJ2-1
D gene: TRBD2
V gene: TRBV28
CDR3 DNA: TGTGCCAGCAGTTTTGTGACTAGCGGGAGACATGAGCAGTTCTTC
CDR3 protein: CASSFVTSGRHEQFF

clone size: -
J gene: TRBJ1-5
D gene: -
V gene: TRBV12-3/TRBV12-4
CDR3 DNA: TGTGCCAGCAGCCAGGGGAGCCAGCCCCAGCATTTT
CDR3 protein: CASSQGSQPQHF

clone size: once
J gene: TRBJ1-5
D gene: -
V gene: TRBV11-2
CDR3 DNA: TGTGCCAGCAGCTCGAGAAATCAGCCCCAGCATTTT
CDR3 protein: CASSSRNQPQHF

clone size: once
J gene: TRBJ2-3
D gene: TRBD2
V gene: TRBV2
CDR3 DNA: TGTGCCAGCTCTAACAGTCGCCTAGCGGGAGATACGTGGGGGCAAGCGAGACACACAGATACGCAGTATTTT
CDR3 protein: CASSNSRLAGDTWGQARHTDTQYF

clone size: -
J gene: TRBJ1-4
D gene: -
V gene: TRBV7-6
CDR3 DNA: TGTGCCAGCAGCTTACCCTTAGGGGGGGTTGACGAAAAACTGTTTTTT
CDR3 protein: CASSLPLGGVDEKLFF

clone size: once
J gene: TRBJ2-1
D gene: TRBD2
V gene: TRBV30
CDR3 DNA: TGTGCCTGGAGAGACAGCGGGAGTTCCTACAATGAGCAGTTCTTC
CDR3 protein: CAWRDSGSSYNEQFF

clone size: -
J gene: TRBJ1-6
D gene: TRBD1
V gene: TRBV5-4
CDR3 DNA: TGTGCCAGCAGCTCTAGACAGGGACATAGGTCACCCCTCCACTTT
CDR3 protein: CASSSRQGHRSPLHF

clone size: few
J gene: TRBJ1-2
D gene: TRBD1
V gene: TRBV7-2
CDR3 DNA: TGTGCCAGCAGCTCCTCAGGGGGTAGCTATGGCTACACCTTC
CDR3 protein: CASSSSGGSYGYTF

clone size: -
J gene: TRBJ2-7
D gene: TRBD1
V gene: TRBV4-1
CDR3 DNA: TGCGCCAGCAGCCAGCAGACAGGGATTAGCGACGAGCAGTACTTC
CDR3 protein: CASSQQTGISDEQYF

clone size: once
J gene: TRBJ2-7
D gene: TRBD1
V gene: TRBV24-1
CDR3 DNA: TGTGCCACCAGTGATCCCGGGACAGGGGTCTACGAGCAGTACTTC
CDR3 protein: CATSDPGTGVYEQYF

clone size: -
J gene: TRBJ2-7
D gene: TRBD2
V gene: TRBV7-9
CDR3 DNA: TGTGCCAGCAGCTCCCCCGGGGATTTAACCGGGGGGGGCGAGCAGTACTTC
CDR3 protein: CASSSPGDLTGGGEQYF

clone size: -
J gene: TRBJ1-4
D gene: -
V gene: TRBV19
CDR3 DNA: TGTGCCAGTAGTAGGACCGTCGGGGGTTCGAGAGAAAAACTGTTTTTT
CDR3 protein: CASSRTVGGSREKLFF

clone size: few
J gene: TRBJ2-3
D gene: TRBD1
V gene: TRBV5-6
CDR3 DNA: TGTGCCAGCAGCCGGGTGGGACAGGGCACAGATACGCAGTATTTT
CDR3 protein: CASSRVGQGTDTQYF

clone size: -
J gene: TRBJ1-3
D gene: TRBD1
V gene: TRBV5-1
CDR3 DNA: TGCGCCAGCAGCTTAATACCCCCGGGACAGGGAAAGGGAAACACCATATATTTT
CDR3 protein: CASSLIPPGQGKGNTIYF

clone size: -
J gene: TRBJ1-6
D gene: TRBD1
V gene: TRBV18
CDR3 DNA: TGTGCCAGCTCACTGGCGGACAGGGCACGGTCACCCCTCCATTTT
CDR3 protein: CASSLADRARSPLHF

clone size: -
J gene: TRBJ2-2
D gene: TRBD1
V gene: TRBV24-1
CDR3 DNA: TGTGCCACCAGTGATTCGGGCAGGGGGTTCGCCGGGGAGCTGTTTTTT
CDR3 protein: CATSDSGRGFAGELFF

clone size: -
J gene: TRBJ1-1
D gene: TRBD1
V gene: TRBV27
CDR3 DNA: TGTGCCAGCAGTTTATCGCCCAGGGGGGACACTGAAGCTTTCTTT
CDR3 protein: CASSLSPRGDTEAFF

clone size: -
J gene: TRBJ1-2
D gene: -
V gene: TRBV19
CDR3 DNA: TGTGCCAGTAGTATCCCAGGGGCGCGGGGCTACACCTTC
CDR3 protein: CASSIPGARGYTF

clone size: -
J gene: TRBJ2-7
D gene: -
V gene: TRBV19
CDR3 DNA: TGTGCCAGTAGTATAGCTGGGACAACTTCCTACGAGCAGTACTTC
CDR3 protein: CASSIAGTTSYEQYF

clone size: -
J gene: TRBJ2-2
D gene: -
V gene: TRBV30
CDR3 DNA: TGTGCCTGGAGTGTTCTTCCCGGGGAGCTGTTTTTT
CDR3 protein: CAWSVLPGELFF

clone size: -
J gene: TRBJ1-2
D gene: TRBD1
V gene: TRBV4-1
CDR3 DNA: TGCGCCAGCAGCGACCAACAGGGGTTAATGGGCGGCTACACCTTC
CDR3 protein: CASSDQQGLMGGYTF

clone size: -
J gene: TRBJ2-5
D gene: TRBD2
V gene: TRBV18
CDR3 DNA: TGTGCCAGCTCACCCCCGGGAGGGCTTGGAGAGACCCAGTACTTC
CDR3 protein: CASSPPGGLGETQYF

clone size: -
J gene: TRBJ1-5
D gene: -
V gene: TRBV12-3/TRBV12-4
CDR3 DNA: TGTGCCAGCAGTTTTGGCAGTCTTCAGCCCCAGCATTTT
CDR3 protein: CASSFGSLQPQHF

clone size: -
J gene: TRBJ1-1
D gene: -
V gene: TRBV2
CDR3 DNA: TGTGCCAGTTCGGTCGGGTCGGGCACTGAAGCTTTCTTT
CDR3 protein: CASSVGSGTEAFF

clone size: -
J gene: TRBJ1-2
D gene: -
V gene: TRBV9
CDR3 DNA: TGTGCCAGCAGCGTAGGCTTAACACAGGATAACTATGGCTACACCTTC
CDR3 protein: CASSVGLTQDNYGYTF

clone size: few
J gene: TRBJ1-2
D gene: -
V gene: TRBV19
CDR3 DNA: TGTGCCAGTAGCCGACCAGCCGGGGGCTATGGCTACACCTTC
CDR3 protein: CASSRPAGGYGYTF

clone size: -
J gene: TRBJ2-3
D gene: TRBD2
V gene: TRBV19
CDR3 DNA: TGTGCCAGTAGTGCCGCGGGGGGGGATACGCAGTATTTT
CDR3 protein: CASSAAGGDTQYF

clone size: -
J gene: TRBJ2-2
D gene: -
V gene: TRBV20-1
CDR3 DNA: TGCAGTGCTAGTCACGGCCAGGGGTTTTCCGGGGAGCTGTTTTTT
CDR3 protein: CSASHGQGFSGELFF

clone size: -
J gene: TRBJ2-2
D gene: -
V gene: TRBV7-9
CDR3 DNA: TGTGCCAGCAGCTTGGACGTGGGGGGTTCGTCCGGGGAGCTGTTTTTT
CDR3 protein: CASSLDVGGSSGELFF

clone size: -
J gene: TRBJ2-3
D gene: -
V gene: TRBV19
CDR3 DNA: TGTGCCAGTAGTATAGATGGTAGTGATACGCAGTATTTT
CDR3 protein: CASSIDGSDTQYF